The entry below gives a single T cell receptor (beta chain) sequence along with its context. Which antigen it targets is not known. Base-call qualities are not available, and no considerably larger clone is one nucleotide away. To prepare the library, the immunoSEQ multiplex PCR assay was applied. For the multiplex PCR, a mixture combining 60 forward primers for TCR Vbeta segments and 13 reverse primers for TCR Jbeta segments was used. The CDR3 region of rearranged TCR beta genes was amplified from genomic DNA by a multiplex PCR assay. On the Illumina HiSeq System, the amplified TCR beta libraries were sequenced as 87-base-pair reads. Per the original workflow: In a later analysis, some 80 million unique TCR beta chains were counted across the approximately 640 repertoires, and approximately 9.9 million of these chains were shared by at least two donors. To remove PCR and sequencing errors, raw reads were error-corrected and collapsed into unique sequences using a nearest-neighbor algorithm that merged closely related sequences. V, D and J gene segments were assigned by aligning CDR3 sequences to IMGT reference sequences. Each retained sequence needed at least a six-nucleotide match to both a V gene segment and a J gene segment. A rearrangement was called productive if the CDR3 had no stop codons and remained in frame with V and J, and every other rearrangement was called non-productive. Following IMGT convention, CDR3 was defined as the stretch from the second conserved V-encoded cysteine up to the conserved J-encoded phenylalanine. The earlier analysis of 500 to 750 of the donors excluded any sequence lacking an unambiguous match to a single V gene segment. In an earlier analysis of roughly 600 of the donors, a V segment was called functional when productive rearrangements were above 56.7%, and segregating when the standard deviation between donors exceeded 5%. A statistical classification framework was developed to diagnose cytomegalovirus status using the catalog of TCR beta chain sequences. A later analysis assigned V and J genes by comparing TCR nucleotide sequences with IMGT/GENE-DB human TR gene sequences. A later analysis assigned CDR3 sequences and most-parsimonious VDJ recombination scenarios with the TCRdist pipeline. A later analysis defined each TCR beta chain by its CDR3 amino acid sequence plus V-gene family, and excluded reads lacking a unique V-gene family. To address suspected cross-contamination and a sequencing artifact, a later analysis removed 592 highly shared, low-generation-probability nucleotide sequences. For each public chain, a later analysis derived a clonal expansion index from normalized ranks of inferred template counts within each repertoire. A later analysis computed generation probabilities with a VDJ recombination model fitted to out-of-frame rearrangements, and checked the results against IGoR. In a later analysis, TCR-TCR, TCR-HLA and TCR-CMV co-occurrence was scored with hypergeometric tests, and a repertoire-size bias correction was applied to TCR pairs. A later analysis estimated false discovery rates by permuting HLA or CMV assignments 20 times. In a later analysis, co-occurring TCRs were grouped using DBSCAN, with TCRdist sequence similarity added in when clustering inside HLA-allele-positive subsets. For co-occurrence clustering, repertoires with fewer than 30,000 or more than 120,000 public chains were excluded, along with four or five repertoires with anomalous nucleotide sharing. In its TCRdb copy, this immuneACCESS table keeps in-frame sequences only and misses some clones. Where compared with another copy, unresolved V genes explain less than half of these, and the others have no known cause. D and trimming were read from the DNA, whereas the V and J calls and clone size are those reported in that table. This sample lists 80,000 to 100,000 clones; roughly three quarters were detected once. Jointly, the top ten make up around 3% of the sample.

The CDR3 starts with the cysteine, ends with the phenylalanine, and has 15 residues. Only CDR3 DNA remains: 45 bases, in frame from the first base. According to the germline V gene, CDR1 reads KGHSH and CDR2 reads LQKENI. A distance of 13 bases separates the germline ends of V and J, which lose 2 bases and 5 bases respectively. In total, 500 to 700 healthy bone marrow donors made up the cohort. Cohort members were all nominally healthy when sampled, although unrecorded immune exposures were likely present. The donor was CMV seropositive and belonged to the group of 250 to 350 seropositive cohort members. A peripheral blood sample was provided by each donor, and peripheral blood mononuclear cells were used for TCR beta sequencing. The Qiagen DNeasy Blood Extraction Kit was used to extract genomic DNA from the blood cell samples. The sample originates from a study of cytomegalovirus exposure and HLA in healthy donors (dated by TCRdb to about 2017). Describing the broader study: In an earlier analysis of 550 to 750 of the donors, less than 350 Gb of sequence data and 117 million unique TCR beta sequences from about 190 million T cells were reported. Alongside the repertoire data, information on donor age, sex, ethnicity and CMV serostatus was compiled. Five DR-DQ haplotypes were treated as single units for association and clustering because of strong linkage in the cohort. To predict cytomegalovirus infection status, the study combined high-throughput TCR immunosequencing, statistical association of individual TCRs with disease status, and machine learning. Rather than drawing on any new phenotypic data, the later analysis identified candidate immune exposures from TCR beta sequences and the way those sequences occurred across donors. An early release that covered 640 HLA-typed donors contained approximately 290 gigabases of sequencing data and 85 million to 100 million unique TCR sequences. A later genetic analysis took genome-wide SNP genotypes for about 60% of the roughly 670 donors and used that subset as a discovery cohort. HLA typing included class I and class II loci at four-digit resolution. An earlier analysis of a few hundred of the donors applied high-throughput TCR beta sequencing to assess whether each TCR beta V gene segment acted as functional or pseudogenic. Typing coverage varied by locus: roughly 620-640 donors for A, B, C, DRB1 and DQB1; roughly 510 for DQA1; approximately 610 for DPA1; roughly 450 for DPB1. The study was designed to test whether signatures of past pathogen exposure could be identified by cataloging public T cell receptors. The T cell repertoires of around 730 subjects were profiled by immunosequencing and related to cytomegalovirus serostatus. In addition to the first cohort of approximately 650 subjects, a separate validation cohort of approximately 130 different subjects was used. Of the roughly 410 genotyped donors, roughly 76% were placed in the genetic ancestry cluster associated with self-reported Caucasian donors. Every discovery cohort repertoire had been produced on one sequencing platform. Among a few hundred genotyped donors of the cohort, an average of approximately 230,000 unique TCR beta nucleotide sequences were sequenced per donor, roughly a sixth of them non-productive. In a later analysis, previously published TCR beta repertoires from some 640 donors were re-analyzed and high-resolution HLA genotyping was added so that TCR occurrence patterns could be studied. Overall results and qualifications from the work: The presence/absence analyses assumed that sequencing depth was roughly uniform across donors, and that assumption may not be true. In a later genetic analysis, a missense DCLRE1C variant was associated with V-gene and J-gene trimming of TCR beta chains, and the association was replicated in an independent cohort. A further reported finding was that TCR beta sequences accurately predicted the HLA-A and HLA-B alleles for most subjects in the first cohort. In the study, 150 to 200 TCR beta chains were listed as associated with cytomegalovirus. In a later analysis, TCR association rates were found to vary across HLA loci, with the most associated TCRs seen for DRB1 alleles and the fewest for HLA-C alleles. An earlier analysis of some 590 of the donors showed that most TCR beta V segments appeared in productive rearrangements either about 87% or about 30% of the time, which broadly matched IMGT annotations. The sequencing pipeline was judged likely to have produced a cluster of highly shared sequence variants as a technical artifact. For the cohort, immune exposure information was limited to CMV serostatus. HLA typing was unavailable for some donors at each locus, so association tests used only the typed subset. When HLA alleles, especially DR and DQ, strongly co-occurred, attributing TCR associations to individual alleles was difficult. In a later analysis, HLA-associated TCR beta chains were found to be more clonally expanded and to have lower generation probabilities than equally common non-associated chains. The 87-base-pair reads could not distinguish some IMGT-functional V segments, including TRBV6-2 and TRBV6-3, so those segments were excluded. A later analysis reported that several top co-occurrence clusters appeared linked to parvovirus B19, influenza, CMV and Epstein-Barr virus. In a later genetic analysis, fewer N-insertions in productive TCRs were reported among donors in an Asian-associated ancestry cluster than the approximately 630-donor mean. In a later analysis, 16,951 TCR beta sequences were associated with specific HLA alleles at a false discovery rate of 0.05. Most TCR sequences were seen in very few donors, while some public TCRs were found in many individuals. The earlier analysis of around 600 of the donors excluded seventeen rarely observed V segments, including chromosome 9 orphons, because counts were too low. The authors suggested that the approach could potentially be extended to other disease states and immunological phenotypes. Correlated functional status among segregating V segments might reflect linkage disequilibrium, but an unknown experimental factor could not be ruled out. Only TCR beta chains were sequenced in this cohort, and the absence of alpha or paired-chain data limited detectable features. The classifier was reported to diagnose cytomegalovirus status with high specificity and sensitivity in both the original and validation cohorts. In vitro tests confirmed that a few of the cytomegalovirus-associated TCR beta chains recognize cytomegalovirus antigens. According to a later analysis, most CMV-associated TCR beta chains appeared to be HLA-restricted, and the HLA associations seemed to be driven largely by CMV exposure.

The specimen sequenced was PBMCs. The rearranged chain carries TRBV18 and TRBJ2-1; the best D guess is TRBD1, with 7 bases matching. The source of this sequence is a male donor in good health and CMV-seropositive. Here is the DNA: TGTGCCAGCTCACCAAGGACAGGCGGGGACAATGAGCAGTTCTTC. The encoded protein is CASSPRTGGDNEQFF.